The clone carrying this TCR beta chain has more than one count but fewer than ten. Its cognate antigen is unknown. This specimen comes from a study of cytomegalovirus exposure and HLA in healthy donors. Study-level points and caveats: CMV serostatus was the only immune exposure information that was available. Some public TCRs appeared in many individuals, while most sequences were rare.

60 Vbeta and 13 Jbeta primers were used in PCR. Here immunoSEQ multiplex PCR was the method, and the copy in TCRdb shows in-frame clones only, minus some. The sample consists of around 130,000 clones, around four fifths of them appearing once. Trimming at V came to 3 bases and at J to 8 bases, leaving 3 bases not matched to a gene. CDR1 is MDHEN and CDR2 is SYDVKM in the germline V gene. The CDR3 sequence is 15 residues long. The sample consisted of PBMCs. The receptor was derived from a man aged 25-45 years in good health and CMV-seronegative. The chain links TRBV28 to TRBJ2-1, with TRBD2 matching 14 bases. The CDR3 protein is CASSFGTSGSYEQFF. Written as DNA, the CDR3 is TGTGCCAGCAGTTTCGGGACTAGCGGGAGCTATGAGCAGTTCTTC.